The clone carrying this TCR beta chain was observed a handful of times. Its specificity is unknown. The data derive from a study of regulatory T cells in long-lasting Graves disease. Study outcomes and limitations: Sharing of public clonotypes was greater in persistent patients (roughly 2,600) than in new patients (about 970).

Assembly of TCR beta libraries relied on iRepertoire HTBI primers together with Arm-PCR of CDR3 regions. MiXCR, applied by TCRdb to the multiplex PCR reads, yields one record per CDR3 protein. The sample shows 600,000 to 650,000 distinct CDR3 sequences, 15% to 20% of them seen only once. This CDR3 region has 18 residues. Germline V gene lookup returns CDR1 SEHNR and CDR2 FQNEAQ (reference sequence). J lost 4 bases, V lost 5 bases, and 12 bases had no gene match. As to time point: newly diagnosed GD, antithyroid drugs for less than 3 months. The authors made the TCR library using RNA they extracted from PBMCs. These data also formed part of another study, on T cells in Graves' hyperthyroidism and ophthalmopathy. That source notes: TCR CDR3 underwent first-round RT-PCR with the HTBI primer set.

This sequence joins TRBV7-9 and TRBJ1-4; 11 bases are a match to TRBD1. The clonotype comes from a woman in her 30s with Graves disease. The sequencing here drew on peripheral blood mononuclear cells (PBMCs), taken at new diagnosis, from a patient treated with antithyroid drugs. CDR3 protein: CASSVQPGQGGSNEKLFF. The CDR3 DNA follows: TGTGCCAGCAGCGTCCAGCCGGGACAGGGGGGAAGTAATGAAAAACTGTTTTTT.